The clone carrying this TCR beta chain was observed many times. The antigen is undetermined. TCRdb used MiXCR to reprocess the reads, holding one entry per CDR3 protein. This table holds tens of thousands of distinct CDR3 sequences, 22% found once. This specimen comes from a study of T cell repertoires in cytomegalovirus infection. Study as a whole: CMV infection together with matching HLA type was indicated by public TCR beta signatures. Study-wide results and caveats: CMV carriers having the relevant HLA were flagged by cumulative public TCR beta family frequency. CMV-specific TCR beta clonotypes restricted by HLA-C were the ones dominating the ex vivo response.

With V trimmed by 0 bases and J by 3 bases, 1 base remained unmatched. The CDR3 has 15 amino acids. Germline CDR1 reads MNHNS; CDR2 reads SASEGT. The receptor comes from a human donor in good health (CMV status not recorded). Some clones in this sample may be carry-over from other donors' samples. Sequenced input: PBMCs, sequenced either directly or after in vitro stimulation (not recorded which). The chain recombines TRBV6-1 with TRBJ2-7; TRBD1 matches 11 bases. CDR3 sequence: CASSEAGTGGYEQYF. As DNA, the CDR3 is TGTGCCAGCAGTGAAGCCGGGACAGGGGGCTACGAGCAGTACTTC.